A selection of T cell receptor beta chains follows, all from one sample in a study of PD-1 blockade in classical Hodgkin lymphoma. Assay: immunoSEQ multiplex PCR; the TCRdb copy retains only in-frame clones and omits some. The sample yields under 8,000 clones, about 80% seen once. This specimen was CD4+ T cells from blood, taken at baseline. The receptors originated from a human donor with classical Hodgkin lymphoma. Both conserved end residues are part of each CDR3. D genes are given only for firm matches. Clone size is stated in some rows and not others, as once, few, many or a class when expanded.

J,D,length,size,V,DNA,CDR3
TRBJ1-4,NA,14,once,TRBV14,TGTGCCAGCAGCCAAGAGTTCGCCGGGGCAGAACTGTTTTTT,CASSQEFAGAELFF
TRBJ2-1,NA,10,NA,TRBV2,TGTGCCAGCAGCCAGTATGAGCAGTTCTTC,CASSQYEQFF
TRBJ2-7,NA,14,NA,TRBV15,TGTGCCACCAGCAGAGAAGTATTAGGGTACGAGCAGTACTTC,CATSREVLGYEQYF
TRBJ2-1,TRBD1,14,NA,TRBV27,TGTGCCAGCAGCCGGGACAGGGCCTACAATGAGCAGTTCTTC,CASSRDRAYNEQFF
TRBJ1-6,TRBD1,15,few,TRBV28,TGTGCCAGCAGTTTTTGGACAGGGGTCAGTTCACCCCTCCACTTT,CASSFWTGVSSPLHF
TRBJ1-3,NA,15,once,TRBV19,TGTGCCAGTAGCCGGGCTTCGAAAGCTGGAAACACCATATATTTT,CASSRASKAGNTIYF
TRBJ2-3,NA,14,NA,TRBV5-1,TGCGCCAGCAGCTTGGGGAGGGAAAGAGATACGCAGTATTTT,CASSLGRERDTQYF
TRBJ1-5,NA,10,few,TRBV7-9,TGTGCCATTGGGCCTGGGCCCCAGCATTTT,CAIGPGPQHF
TRBJ1-6,NA,16,NA,TRBV6-6,TGTGCCAGCAGACAATCGAGAGCAGGGACCGGGTCACCCCTCCACTTT,CASRQSRAGTGSPLHF
TRBJ2-5,NA,15,NA,TRBV9,TGTGCCAGCAGCACCTCCGGGGTCTTCCAAGAGACCCAGTACTTC,CASSTSGVFQETQYF
TRBJ1-1,TRBD1,15,NA,TRBV2,TGTGCCAGCAGGGCCCGGACAGGGGGAAACACTGAAGCTTTCTTT,CASRARTGGNTEAFF
TRBJ1-2,TRBD1,15,NA,TRBV5-4,TGTGCCAGCCCCCCCCCGGGACAGACTAGTTATGGCTACACCTTC,CASPPPGQTSYGYTF
TRBJ1-1,NA,12,NA,TRBV28,TGTGCCAGCAGTAAGGACAACCCTGAAGCTTTCTTT,CASSKDNPEAFF
TRBJ1-1,NA,14,NA,TRBV6-5,TGTGCCAGCAGTTACTCGGAGTCCAACACTGAAGCTTTCTTT,CASSYSESNTEAFF
TRBJ2-2,NA,18,NA,TRBV11-3,TGTGCCAGCAGCTTAGAGTACAGAGGTAGAAAGAACACCGGGGAGCTGTTTTTT,CASSLEYRGRKNTGELFF